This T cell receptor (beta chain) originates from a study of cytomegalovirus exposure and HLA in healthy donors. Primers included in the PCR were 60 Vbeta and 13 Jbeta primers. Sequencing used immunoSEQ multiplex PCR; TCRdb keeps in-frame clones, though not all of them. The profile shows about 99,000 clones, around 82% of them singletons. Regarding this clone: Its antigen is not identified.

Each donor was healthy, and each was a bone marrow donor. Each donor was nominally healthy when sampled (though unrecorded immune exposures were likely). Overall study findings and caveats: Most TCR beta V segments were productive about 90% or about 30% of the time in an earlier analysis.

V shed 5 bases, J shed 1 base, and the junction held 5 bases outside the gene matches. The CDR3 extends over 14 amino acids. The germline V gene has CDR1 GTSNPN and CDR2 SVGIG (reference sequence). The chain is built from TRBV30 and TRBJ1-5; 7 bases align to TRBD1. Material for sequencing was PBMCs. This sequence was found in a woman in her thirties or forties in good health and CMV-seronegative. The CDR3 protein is CAWQTGDSNQPQHF. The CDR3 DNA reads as TGTGCCTGGCAAACAGGGGACAGCAATCAGCCCCAGCATTTT.